This TCR beta chain comes out of a study of shared clonotypes between healthy human individuals. Germline-derived CDR1 and CDR2 are SGHNT and YENEEA. This CDR3 comprises 14 residues. Trimming cost V 0 bases and J 4 bases; bases outside gene matches: 2. Data came from immunoSEQ multiplex PCR; TCRdb stores just in-frame clones and leaves some out. The repertoire has a few hundred thousand clones, 97% of them found once; the top ten carry about 0.057%. Donation came from healthy HIV-negative adults that had no recent acute infections or vaccinations. The sequenced sample consisted of naive CD4+ T cells sorted from blood. Subset denoted: CD45RA+ positively selected. The chain carries TRBV11-3 and TRBJ1-2; the match to TRBD1 covers 7 bases. The receptor comes from a woman aged 30 to 39 in good health. The CDR3 DNA is TGTGCCAGCAGCTTAGAACCAGGGGGCTATGGCTACACCTTC. It encodes CASSLEPGGYGYTF.